The 23 T cell receptor beta chains below come from one sample, sequenced in a study of blood T cell repertoires in COVID-19. TCRdb's table, derived via immunoSEQ multiplex PCR, lists solely in-frame clones and lacks some. This table has roughly 340,000 clones, around nine tenths appearing once. The material sequenced was peripheral blood. The receptor source for this set is a woman aged 18-29 years who had recovered from COVID-19.

The V and J genes are TRBV2 and TRBJ1-2; D is perhaps TRBD1 (6 bases). The germline V gene has CDR1 SNHLY and CDR2 FYNNEI. CDR3 length equals 12 residues. V was pared by 3 bases and J by 12 bases, with 14 bases between. The CDR3 sequence is CASSDHREGDTF. The DNA of the CDR3 is TGTGCCAGCAGTGACCACAGGGAAGGGGACACCTTC.

The CDR3 DNA follows: TGTGCCAGCAGTTACTCGATGATAGGTAGCGGTTACAATGAGCAGTTCTTC. Protein product: CASSYSMIGSGYNEQFF. The chain has TRBV6-2 or TRBV6-3 and TRBJ2-1, with D maybe TRBD2 (6 bases). Between the trimmed V and J ends, which lost 0 bases and 4 bases, there was a span of 16 bases. Germline assignment: CDR1 MNHEY and CDR2 SVGEGT. CDR3 length equals 17 residues.

V is TRBV24-1 and J is TRBJ2-1; D gene ambiguous. Trimming left V 1 base short and J 10 bases short, with 13 bases between. This CDR3 contains 14 residues. CDR1 and CDR2 (germline): KGHDR, SFDVKD. CDR3 in amino acids: CATSDLGSPQEQFF. The CDR3 DNA follows: TGTGCCACCAGTGATTTAGGTAGCCCCCAGGAGCAGTTCTTC.

The V call is TRBV18, the J call TRBJ1-1; D remains ambiguous. Germline V gene lookup returns CDR1 KGHSH and CDR2 LQKENI. Trimming took off 3 bases at V and 5 bases at J, with 16 bases between the two ends. CDR3 size: 15 residues. The CDR3 is CASSPVWGVRTEAFF. The DNA for the CDR3 is TGTGCCAGCTCACCTGTATGGGGAGTGCGAACTGAAGCTTTCTTT. The whole variable domain, remainder taken from reference TRBV18 and TRBJ1-1, is NAGVMQNPRHLVRRRGQEARLRCSPMKGHSHVYWYRQLPEEGLKFMVYLQKENIIDESGMPKERFSAEFPKEGPSILRIQQVVRGDSAAYFCASSPVWGVRTEAFFGQGTRLTVV.

A word on this clone: The junction does not match germline at one end; this may be a read error. V and J are TRBV30 and TRBJ1-2; D is unresolved. Germline values: CDR1 GTSNPN, CDR2 SVGIG (reference sequence). The CDR3 spans 8 residues. The CDR3 here is CAWSPRDF. The CDR3 coding sequence is TGTGCCTGGAGTCCACGGGATTTC.

This clone was counted only a few times. The chain couples TRBV4-2 to TRBJ1-1; possible D gene TRBD1, 5 bases. The CDR3 is made up of 15 amino acids. Germline CDR1 is LGHNA and CDR2 is YNFKEQ. The V end lost 0 bases, the J end lost 4 bases, and 12 bases lay between the germline ends. CDR3 loop: CASSQDSGRVTEAFF. The CDR3 DNA reads TGTGCCAGCAGCCAAGATTCAGGGAGGGTCACTGAAGCTTTCTTT.

The rearrangement uses TRBV18 and TRBJ1-4; 8 bases align to TRBD1. V was pared by 0 bases and J by 8 bases, with 5 bases of the junction left unmatched. In germline, CDR1 is KGHSH, CDR2 LQKENI. The CDR3 sequence is 15 residues long. The CDR3 bases are TGTGCCAGCTCACCACCGTGGACAGGGAGGGAAAAACTGTTTTTT. Its protein product is CASSPPWTGREKLFF.

The chain uses TRBV6-1 and TRBJ2-7; 12 bases map to TRBD1. CDR1 and CDR2 from the germline V gene are MNHNS and SASEGT. The CDR3 length is 16 residues. The J segment lost 5 bases and the V segment lost 0 bases, leaving 5 bases of the junction unmatched. The CDR3, as DNA: TGTGCCAGCAGTGAAGCGTGGGACAGGGGGCGAAACGAGCAGTACGTC. This encodes CASSEAWDRGRNEQYV.

The chain combines TRBV5-1 with TRBJ1-6; D possibly corresponds to TRBD1 (5 bases). The V gene lost 2 bases and the J gene lost 2 bases, with 8 bases spanning the gap. The CDR3 loop spans 15 amino acids. Germline CDR1 reads SGHRS; CDR2 reads YFSETQ. CDR3 loop: CASSFQGPYNSPLHF. DNA of the CDR3: TGCGCCAGCAGCTTTCAGGGCCCCTATAATTCACCCCTCCACTTT.

The genes are TRBV14 and TRBJ2-2; 8 positions agree with TRBD2. Germline V lookup: CDR1 SGHDN, CDR2 FVKESK. V was pared by 0 bases and J by 0 bases, with 6 bases of the junction left unmatched. The length of the CDR3 is 18 residues. The CDR3 is CASSQDRLLAANTGELFF. The CDR3 nucleotides are TGTGCCAGCAGCCAAGATCGACTACTAGCGGCGAACACCGGGGAGCTGTTTTTT.

The chain employs TRBV6-5 and TRBJ1-2; no definite D call. Germline V gene sequence: CDR1 MNHEY, CDR2 SVGAGI. Trimming stripped 0 bases from V and 4 bases from J, with 9 bases between. The CDR3 contains 14 residues. CDR3 bases: TGTGCCAGCAGTTACTCCAGGAGGGCCTATGGCTACACCTTC. This sequence encodes CASSYSRRAYGYTF.

The CDR3 here is CASSVPPGNTIYF. CDR3 nucleotides: TGTGCCAGCAGCGTCCCCCCTGGAAACACCATATATTTT. This chain connects TRBV25-1 to TRBJ1-3; D is ambiguous. V lost 6 bases, J lost 2 bases, and 8 bases lay in between. CDR3 length: 13 residues. Per the germline V gene, CDR1 is MGHDK and CDR2 is SYGVNS.

The V and J genes are TRBV4-1 and TRBJ2-3; D gene unclear. The V end was cut by 1 base, the J end by 0 bases, with 11 bases between. Germline CDR1 and CDR2: MGHRA and YSYEKL. The CDR3 runs 16 residues. The CDR3 here is CASSQGPAQSTDTQYF. In DNA form, the CDR3 reads TGCGCCAGCAGCCAAGGTCCTGCTCAGAGCACAGATACGCAGTATTTT.

The rearrangement joins TRBV6-5 to TRBJ1-6; 8 bases map to TRBD1. In germline, CDR1 is MNHEY, CDR2 SVGAGI. There are 16 residues in the CDR3. J lost 7 bases, V lost 0 bases, and 5 bases had no gene match. The CDR3 loop reads CASSYSQGAKNSPLHF. CDR3 nucleotide sequence: TGTGCCAGCAGTTACTCCCAGGGGGCTAAAAATTCACCCCTCCACTTT.

This clone was seen a single time. This chain connects TRBV4-1 to TRBJ2-1, with TRBD2 identical over 8 bases. CDR1 is MGHRA, CDR2 YSYEKL, per germline. The CDR3 totals 17 residues. The J segment lost 1 base and the V segment lost 5 bases, leaving 10 bases of the junction unmatched. CDR3 nucleotides: TGCGCCAGCAGCTCCCTACCGGGAGGGGATTCCTACAATGAGCAGTTCTTC. As protein: CASSSLPGGDSYNEQFF.

The chain combines TRBV5-1 with TRBJ2-1; D possibly corresponds to TRBD2 (5 bases). This CDR3 is 15 amino acids long. Germline lookup yields CDR1 SGHRS and CDR2 YFSETQ. Trimming shortened V by 3 bases and J by 3 bases, and 13 bases separated the two germline ends. The CDR3 DNA follows: TGCGCCAGCAGCTCGGAGGCTAGCTTCTACAATGAGCAGTTCTTC. This codes for CASSSEASFYNEQFF.

The chain uses TRBV6-2 or TRBV6-3 and TRBJ2-7, with D perhaps matching TRBD2 (5 bases). The V gene lost 4 bases and the J gene lost 5 bases, with 12 bases spanning the gap. The CDR3 extends over 13 amino acids. The germline gives CDR1 MNHEY, CDR2 SVGEGT. CDR3 sequence (DNA): TGTGCCAGCAGTTTAACTAGATTACACGAGCAGTACGTC. This gives the protein CASSLTRLHEQYV.

The chain combines TRBV5-6 with TRBJ2-1; 7 nucleotides align to TRBD2. The CDR3 runs 16 residues. The germline CDR1 and CDR2 sequences are SGHDT and YYEEEE. The V gene end was trimmed by 4 bases and the J gene end by 5 bases; junction bases not matched to a gene: 12. The CDR3 region is CASSRLAGANNNEQFF. The DNA for the CDR3 is TGTGCCAGCAGCCGGTTGGCGGGAGCGAACAACAATGAGCAGTTCTTC.

Details on this clone: This same CDR3 is encoded by further DNA sequences in the sample. The chain recombines TRBV12-3 or TRBV12-4 with TRBJ2-3, with unresolved D. V lost 3 bases to trimming and J lost 3 bases, with 4 bases between them. The length of the CDR3 is 12 residues. CDR3 sequence: CASSFSTDTQYF. In DNA form, the CDR3 reads TGTGCCAGCAGTTTTTCGACAGATACGCAGTATTTT.

The table lists this clone with a count of one. This sequence joins TRBV6-5 and TRBJ1-1, with 9 bases fitting TRBD1. This CDR3 is 14 amino acids long. V lost 4 bases, J lost 3 bases, and 3 bases stayed unmatched. Germline assignment: CDR1 MNHEY and CDR2 SVGAGI. Here the CDR3 reads CASSWGQGHTEAFF. DNA of the CDR3: TGTGCCAGCAGTTGGGGACAGGGACACACTGAAGCTTTCTTT.

The chain combines TRBV7-7 with TRBJ2-1; the match to TRBD2 covers 13 bases. This CDR3 spans 17 amino acids. The germline V gene has CDR1 SSHAT and CDR2 FNYEAQ (reference sequence). V shed 4 bases, J shed 7 bases, and the junction held 10 bases outside the gene matches. The CDR3 sequence is CASSSPTSGRNINEQFF. The CDR3 nucleotides are TGTGCCAGCAGCTCGCCGACTAGCGGGAGGAATATAAATGAGCAGTTCTTC.

In DNA, the CDR3 is TGTGCCAGCAGCGTAGACAGTAACTATGGCTACACCTTC. It yields the protein CASSVDSNYGYTF. The chain employs TRBV9 and TRBJ1-2; D ambiguous. The CDR3 spans 13 residues. The ends were cut back, 0 bases at V and 1 base at J, with 4 bases in the middle. Germline-derived CDR1 and CDR2 are SGDLS and YYNGEE.

The chain links TRBV11-2 to TRBJ1-2; 11 bases line up with TRBD1. Germline trimming cut 2 bases from V and 5 bases from J; bases unmatched to any gene: 10. This CDR3 has 17 amino acids. CDR1 is SGHAT, CDR2 FQNNGV, per germline. CDR3 residues: CASSLWRTGGYLYGYTF. DNA of the CDR3: TGTGCCAGCAGCTTATGGCGGACAGGGGGCTACCTTTATGGCTACACCTTC.